These T cell receptor beta chains were read from a single sample in a study of blood T cell repertoires in COVID-19. Only in-frame clones appear in the TCRdb table, and some are missing; sequencing was by immunoSEQ multiplex PCR. The top ten clones hold roughly 1.7% of a sample with 150,000 or so clones, about 73% of them seen once. The specimen sequenced was peripheral blood. These receptors originate from an elderly man with acute or convalescent COVID-19. The conserved cysteine and the conserved F or W are not part of the CDR3 here. The order of the fields is V gene, D gene, CDR3 protein. A D gene is named only where the DNA matches it firmly.

v_gene: TRBV24-1
d_gene: TRBD2
CDR3aa: ATSDLKRLAGGRNEQF

v_gene: TRBV24-1
d_gene: NA
CDR3aa: ATGDLGGRTNYGYT

v_gene: TRBV30
d_gene: TRBD1
CDR3aa: AWSRRQGGDSPLH

v_gene: TRBV27
d_gene: NA
CDR3aa: ASSFWGRTDTQY

v_gene: TRBV11-3
d_gene: NA
CDR3aa: ASSPSLSGGELF

v_gene: TRBV11-3
d_gene: TRBD2
CDR3aa: ASSSTLAGANTGELF

v_gene: TRBV18
d_gene: TRBD1
CDR3aa: ASSPPRDSQETQY

v_gene: TRBV29-1
d_gene: TRBD2
CDR3aa: SVVSGGSYNEQF

v_gene: TRBV11-2
d_gene: NA
CDR3aa: ASSFHGSQETQY

v_gene: TRBV3-1/TRBV3-2
d_gene: TRBD2
CDR3aa: ASSQDLTSGVLNIQY

v_gene: TRBV7-8
d_gene: TRBD1
CDR3aa: ASSLARGLGGMNTEAF

v_gene: TRBV2
d_gene: TRBD2
CDR3aa: ASIGGRGVTDTQY

v_gene: TRBV6-5
d_gene: TRBD1
CDR3aa: ASRRTGESGNTIY

v_gene: TRBV19
d_gene: NA
CDR3aa: ASGGGLAKNIQY

v_gene: TRBV4-3
d_gene: TRBD1
CDR3aa: ASSQAQGTANYGYT

v_gene: TRBV18
d_gene: NA
CDR3aa: ASSPPGENEQF

v_gene: TRBV5-1
d_gene: TRBD1
CDR3aa: ASSLGDRGNYGYT

v_gene: TRBV27
d_gene: TRBD2
CDR3aa: ASSRWPLAGGPSFPRDEQF

v_gene: TRBV5-1
d_gene: NA
CDR3aa: ASRDSGVEGYT

v_gene: TRBV5-5
d_gene: NA
CDR3aa: ASSFRSQGNEKLF

v_gene: TRBV3-1/TRBV3-2
d_gene: TRBD1
CDR3aa: ASSQVPSGTGEDIQY

v_gene: TRBV6-1
d_gene: NA
CDR3aa: ASSDVPTSNNSPLH